This T cell receptor beta chain was sequenced for a study of cytotoxic CD8 clonotypes in ibrutinib-treated CLL. The study's findings and limits: Once treatment began, public clonotypes, which were uncommon, contracted or stayed stable. Baseline values of clonality outstripped age-matched healthy donors and followed circulating CD8+ T-cell counts. At ibrutinib response, clonality increased, and at progression it declined back toward baseline.

Extraction of approximately 2.2 micrograms of genomic DNA from cryopreserved PBMCs supplied material for TCR beta libraries. As concerns this clone: No antigen is known for it.

The data were produced by immunoSEQ multiplex PCR, yet TCRdb's version contains in-frame clones alone and is incomplete. The sample has about 15,000 clones, around 64% seen once. V dropped 2 bases and J dropped 1 base, with 25 bases sitting between them. This CDR3 has 19 amino acids. Per the germline V gene, CDR1 is SGHKS and CDR2 is YYEKEE (reference sequence). Sample: PBMCs, taken before ibrutinib treatment. The clonotype comes from a human donor with chronic lymphocytic leukemia. This sequence joins TRBV5-5 and TRBJ2-7, with a possible D match to TRBD2 (6 bases). The CDR3 DNA is TGTGCCAGCAGCTTCTCTCCACCTTTTCTCGGGAGCGTTTCCTACGAGCAGTACTTC. This encodes CASSFSPPFLGSVSYEQYF.